The following is a TCR beta chain sequence with its context. The antigen is undetermined. What was amplified from RNA transcripts were TCR beta CDR3 regions. HTBI primers drove first-round RT-PCR of the TCR CDR3. MiXCR, applied by TCRdb to the multiplex PCR reads, yields one record per CDR3 protein. Counted here are approximately 520,000 distinct CDR3 sequences, 24% occurring once; the ten biggest clones make up around 10%. This entry belongs to a study of T cells in Graves' hyperthyroidism and ophthalmopathy. Study results and limitations: Expanded thyroid clonotypes (above 0.001) were mostly also found in blood.

The study excluded patients with uncontrolled infection, other autoimmune disease, pregnancy or lactation. Germline CDR1 SGHAT, CDR2 FQDESV (reference sequence). V gave up 2 bases and J gave up 1 base, with 12 bases separating them. CDR3 length: 17 amino acids. The sequence was obtained from a woman aged 25 to 45 with Graves' ophthalmopathy. The chain links TRBV11-1 to TRBJ2-6, with D unresolved. Sequencing was carried out using blood. CDR3 region: CASSLLGLGSGANVLTF. In DNA, the CDR3 is TGTGCCAGCAGCTTATTAGGTTTGGGATCTGGGGCCAACGTCCTGACTTTC.